This TCR beta chain was found in a study of shared clonotypes between healthy human individuals. Study overall: Three CD4 naive, three CD4 memory, two CD8 naive and one CD8 memory plate were used per donor.

CDR1 is SGHKS and CDR2 is YYEKEE in the germline V gene (reference sequence). The CDR3 has 15 amino acids. V shed 6 bases, J shed 2 bases, and the junction held 7 bases outside the gene matches. The data were produced by immunoSEQ multiplex PCR, yet TCRdb's version contains in-frame clones alone and is incomplete. Among 1,500,000 or so clones listed, about 98.5% were seen once. This rearrangement joins TRBV5-5 to TRBJ2-1; 8 bases agree with TRBD1. The receptor's source is a man aged 30-40 years in good health. The material sequenced was naive CD4+ T cells sorted from blood. Sample subset: CD45RA+ positively selected. The CDR3 region is CASTVTGVPYNEQFF. In DNA form, the CDR3 reads TGTGCCAGCACCGTGACAGGGGTCCCCTACAATGAGCAGTTCTTC.